This is a list of T cell receptor beta chains from one sample in a study of Ad26.COV2.S vaccination and SARS-CoV-2 variants. The repertoire was sequenced with immunoSEQ multiplex PCR; TCRdb's copy has only in-frame clones and lacks some. In the table there are approximately 300,000 clones, around four fifths of which are singletons. This sample comprised peripheral blood, obtained in a trial of Ad26.COV2.S vaccine versus placebo. The receptors were sampled from a person aged 18-65 years who received the Ad26.COV2.S COVID-19 vaccine or a placebo. Both conserved end residues are part of each CDR3. Fields, in order: V gene, J gene, D gene, clone size, CDR3 protein, CDR3 DNA. A D gene is named only where the DNA matches it firmly. Expanded clones are given a class, and other clones once, few, many or no size at all.

V gene: TRBV12-5
J gene: TRBJ1-2
D gene: TRBD1
clone size: -
CDR3 protein: CASGLVKETGDYGYTF
CDR3 DNA: TGTGCTAGTGGTTTGGTAAAGGAGACAGGGGACTATGGCTACACCTTC

V gene: TRBV6-5
J gene: TRBJ2-2
D gene: TRBD1
clone size: -
CDR3 protein: CASSYSGRGRPGELFF
CDR3 DNA: TGTGCCAGCAGTTACTCGGGCAGGGGGCGCCCCGGGGAGCTGTTTTTT

V gene: TRBV5-1
J gene: TRBJ1-6
D gene: -
clone size: -
CDR3 protein: CASSLGFSPLHF
CDR3 DNA: TGCGCCAGCAGCTTGGGGTTTTCACCCCTCCACTTT

V gene: TRBV20-1
J gene: TRBJ2-7
D gene: -
clone size: -
CDR3 protein: CSAPRGAEQYF
CDR3 DNA: TGCAGTGCACCCAGGGGGGCCGAGCAGTACTTC

V gene: TRBV7-9
J gene: TRBJ2-2
D gene: -
clone size: -
CDR3 protein: CASRRDGPGELFF
CDR3 DNA: TGTGCCAGCAGGCGCGACGGGCCCGGGGAGCTGTTTTTT

V gene: TRBV6-5
J gene: TRBJ2-2
D gene: -
clone size: -
CDR3 protein: CASSPRTGELFF
CDR3 DNA: TGTGCCAGCAGTCCCCGTACCGGGGAGCTGTTTTTT

V gene: TRBV6-5
J gene: TRBJ2-2
D gene: -
clone size: -
CDR3 protein: CASRVGTANTGELFF
CDR3 DNA: TGTGCCAGCAGGGTCGGGACTGCGAACACCGGGGAGCTGTTTTTT

V gene: TRBV6-6
J gene: TRBJ2-7
D gene: -
clone size: -
CDR3 protein: CASSYYEGSYEQYF
CDR3 DNA: TGTGCCAGCAGTTACTACGAGGGATCCTACGAGCAGTACTTC

V gene: TRBV7-8
J gene: TRBJ1-4
D gene: -
clone size: once
CDR3 protein: CASSRSRQTLNEKLFF
CDR3 DNA: TGTGCCAGCAGCAGAAGCCGACAGACTTTAAATGAAAAACTGTTTTTT

V gene: TRBV6-5
J gene: TRBJ2-3
D gene: -
clone size: -
CDR3 protein: CASSYPRGQGTYTQYF
CDR3 DNA: TGTGCCAGCAGTTACCCTCGGGGGCAGGGGACGTATACGCAGTATTTT

V gene: TRBV3-1/TRBV3-2
J gene: TRBJ1-2
D gene: TRBD1
clone size: -
CDR3 protein: CASSQDGTGGMYGYTF
CDR3 DNA: TGTGCCAGCAGCCAAGACGGGACAGGTGGAATGTATGGCTACACCTTC

V gene: TRBV7-3
J gene: TRBJ2-3
D gene: -
clone size: -
CDR3 protein: CASSPRASTDTQYF
CDR3 DNA: TGTGCCAGCAGCCCCCGAGCCAGCACAGATACGCAGTATTTT

V gene: TRBV18
J gene: TRBJ1-1
D gene: -
clone size: few
CDR3 protein: CASSPLKDTEAFF
CDR3 DNA: TGTGCCAGCTCACCCCTTAAGGACACTGAAGCTTTCTTT

V gene: TRBV28
J gene: TRBJ2-5
D gene: TRBD2
clone size: few
CDR3 protein: CASSLAGGRETQYF
CDR3 DNA: TGTGCCAGCAGTTTAGCGGGGGGCCGAGAGACCCAGTACTTC

V gene: TRBV28
J gene: TRBJ1-3
D gene: -
clone size: once
CDR3 protein: CASSLPNTIYF
CDR3 DNA: TGTGCCAGCAGTCTTCCTAACACCATATATTTT

V gene: TRBV7-3
J gene: TRBJ2-7
D gene: -
clone size: -
CDR3 protein: CASSRDRSYEQYF
CDR3 DNA: TGTGCCAGCAGCCGCGACAGATCCTACGAGCAGTACTTC

V gene: TRBV28
J gene: TRBJ2-7
D gene: -
clone size: -
CDR3 protein: CASSLGGFLGEQYF
CDR3 DNA: TGTGCCAGCAGTTTAGGGGGATTCCTAGGGGAGCAGTACTTC

V gene: TRBV7-2
J gene: TRBJ1-4
D gene: -
clone size: few
CDR3 protein: CASSSPDSLHLKLFF
CDR3 DNA: TGTGCCAGCAGCTCCCCGGACAGTCTCCATTTAAAACTGTTTTTT

V gene: TRBV19
J gene: TRBJ1-1
D gene: TRBD1
clone size: -
CDR3 protein: CASIETGVTEAFF
CDR3 DNA: TGTGCCAGTATTGAGACAGGGGTTACTGAAGCTTTCTTT

V gene: TRBV5-1
J gene: TRBJ2-1
D gene: TRBD1
clone size: -
CDR3 protein: CASSLEVTGTEFF
CDR3 DNA: TGCGCCAGCAGCTTGGAAGTGACCGGGACAGAGTTCTTC

V gene: TRBV19
J gene: TRBJ1-4
D gene: -
clone size: -
CDR3 protein: CASSIGRENEKLFF
CDR3 DNA: TGTGCCAGTAGTATAGGCAGGGAGAATGAAAAACTGTTTTTT

V gene: TRBV30
J gene: TRBJ1-2
D gene: -
clone size: few
CDR3 protein: CAWSDGRYGYTF
CDR3 DNA: TGTGCCTGGAGTGATGGAAGGTATGGCTACACCTTC

V gene: TRBV10-3
J gene: TRBJ1-2
D gene: TRBD1
clone size: -
CDR3 protein: CAISDGQAPNYGYTF
CDR3 DNA: TGTGCCATCAGTGACGGACAGGCCCCTAACTATGGCTACACCTTC

V gene: TRBV28
J gene: TRBJ1-2
D gene: TRBD1
clone size: -
CDR3 protein: CASSSRGTTGVNVLSGYTF
CDR3 DNA: TGTGCCAGCAGTTCAAGGGGTACGACAGGGGTGAACGTTTTGAGCGGCTACACCTTC

V gene: TRBV24-1
J gene: TRBJ2-3
D gene: TRBD2
clone size: -
CDR3 protein: CATAGTSGVGDTQYF
CDR3 DNA: TGTGCCACAGCCGGGACTAGCGGGGTAGGAGATACGCAGTATTTT

V gene: TRBV7-2
J gene: TRBJ2-5
D gene: TRBD1
clone size: -
CDR3 protein: CASSKAGTGQETQYF
CDR3 DNA: TGTGCCAGCAGCAAAGCCGGGACAGGCCAAGAGACCCAGTACTTC

V gene: TRBV27
J gene: TRBJ1-6
D gene: -
clone size: -
CDR3 protein: CASSARWPSKNSPLHF
CDR3 DNA: TGTGCCAGCAGCGCCCGGTGGCCCTCAAAAAATTCACCCCTCCACTTT

V gene: TRBV27
J gene: TRBJ2-3
D gene: TRBD1
clone size: -
CDR3 protein: CASSRQGTSTDTQYF
CDR3 DNA: TGTGCCAGCAGTAGACAGGGTACTAGCACAGATACGCAGTATTTT

V gene: TRBV6-4
J gene: TRBJ2-3
D gene: -
clone size: -
CDR3 protein: CASGAYSTDTQYF
CDR3 DNA: TGTGCCAGCGGGGCATATAGCACAGATACGCAGTATTTT

V gene: TRBV4-1
J gene: TRBJ1-1
D gene: -
clone size: -
CDR3 protein: CASSQDPDTEAFF
CDR3 DNA: TGCGCCAGCAGCCAAGATCCGGACACTGAAGCTTTCTTT

V gene: TRBV5-1
J gene: TRBJ1-6
D gene: -
clone size: few
CDR3 protein: CASSLGQTDNSPLHF
CDR3 DNA: TGCGCCAGCAGCTTAGGACAGACCGATAATTCACCCCTCCACTTT

V gene: TRBV7-9
J gene: TRBJ1-2
D gene: -
clone size: -
CDR3 protein: CASGQRSYTF
CDR3 DNA: TGTGCCAGCGGCCAGCGGAGCTACACCTTC

V gene: TRBV7-6
J gene: TRBJ1-6
D gene: -
clone size: -
CDR3 protein: CASSLRTANSPLHF
CDR3 DNA: TGTGCCAGCAGCTTACGGACAGCCAATTCACCCCTCCACTTT

V gene: TRBV7-9
J gene: TRBJ1-4
D gene: -
clone size: -
CDR3 protein: CASSIVRQSNEKLFF
CDR3 DNA: TGTGCCAGCAGCATCGTCCGCCAGAGCAATGAAAAACTGTTTTTT

V gene: TRBV18
J gene: TRBJ1-2
D gene: TRBD1
clone size: -
CDR3 protein: CASSPGQVGDGYTF
CDR3 DNA: TGTGCCAGCTCACCTGGACAGGTTGGCGATGGCTACACCTTC

V gene: TRBV28
J gene: TRBJ2-1
D gene: -
clone size: -
CDR3 protein: CASSYSPGTPYNEQFF
CDR3 DNA: TGTGCCAGCAGTTACTCTCCCGGGACACCCTACAATGAGCAGTTCTTC

V gene: TRBV7-3
J gene: TRBJ2-3
D gene: TRBD2
clone size: -
CDR3 protein: CASSLSGGLYSTDTQYF
CDR3 DNA: TGTGCCAGCAGCTTATCGGGGGGACTCTATAGCACAGATACGCAGTATTTT

V gene: TRBV3-1/TRBV3-2
J gene: TRBJ1-5
D gene: -
clone size: -
CDR3 protein: CASSQQRGVGQPQHF
CDR3 DNA: TGTGCCAGCAGCCAACAGAGGGGGGTCGGTCAGCCCCAGCATTTT

V gene: TRBV19
J gene: TRBJ1-4
D gene: TRBD1
clone size: -
CDR3 protein: CASSPDRGDEKLFF
CDR3 DNA: TGTGCCAGTAGCCCGGACAGGGGTGATGAAAAACTGTTTTTT